What follows are 6 T cell receptor beta chains derived from one specimen sequenced in a study of T-cell reconstitution after alpha-beta-depleted transplantation in children. TCRbeta library construction was performed incorporating unique molecular identifiers. TCRdb reanalysed the PCR reads using MiXCR and keeps one entry per CDR3 protein. The table lists 250,000 to 400,000 distinct CDR3 sequences, approximately 23% of them singletons. The specimen comprised PBMCs, mostly from graft donor cells, sampled 180 days after TCRalphabeta/CD19-depleted stem cell transplant. Every receptor here comes from a male patient aged 5 to 17 who had a stem cell transplant for acute lymphoblastic leukemia, so the T cells may come from the graft donor.

The V gene is TRBV5-1, the J gene TRBJ2-3; the match to TRBD2 covers 7 bases. Germline loops: CDR1 SGHRS, CDR2 YFSETQ. Losses at the gene ends were 4 bases for V and 1 base for J; bases not matched to a gene: 6. This CDR3 has 15 amino acids. Here the CDR3 DNA reads TGCGCCAGCAGCGGCACTAGCGTCGGCACAGATACGCAGTATTTT. Encoded protein: CASSGTSVGTDTQYF.

Here the CDR3 DNA reads TGCGCCAGCAGCTTCACTAGCCGAAATATCGAGAATGAGCAGTTCTTC. This encodes CASSFTSRNIENEQFF. The rearrangement joins TRBV5-1 to TRBJ2-1; D might be TRBD2 (6 bases). There are 16 residues in the CDR3. Germline V lookup: CDR1 SGHRS, CDR2 YFSETQ. V gave up 2 bases and J gave up 7 bases, with 19 bases separating them.

This clonotype came up a few times. V gene TRBV5-4 combines with J gene TRBJ2-1; 15 positions agree with TRBD2. The length of the CDR3 is 22 residues. CDR1 SGHNT and CDR2 YYREEE come from the germline V gene (reference sequence). V lost 0 bases, J lost 4 bases, and 17 bases stayed unmatched. DNA for the CDR3: TGTGCCAGCAGCTTGGCTGGGACTAGCGGGAGGCCCCTGGTAGGGTCTTACAATGAGCAGTTCTTC. The encoded protein is CASSLAGTSGRPLVGSYNEQFF.

This clonotype was counted only a few times. The rearrangement joins TRBV5-1 to TRBJ1-3; D gene uncertain. Germline V lookup: CDR1 SGHRS, CDR2 YFSETQ. The CDR3 is made up of 14 amino acids. Trimming removed 4 bases at V and 2 bases at J, with 10 bases between. This CDR3 reads CASSGRFPGNTIYF. CDR3 DNA sequence: TGCGCCAGCAGCGGAAGGTTCCCTGGAAACACCATATATTTT.

This clonotype was observed a handful of times. V gene TRBV6-6 combines with J gene TRBJ2-1; D is unclear. The CDR3 is 13 residues long. V was trimmed by 5 bases and J by 3 bases, leaving 8 bases between them. Germline V gene sequence: CDR1 MNHNY, CDR2 SVGAGI (reference sequence). The CDR3 DNA is TGTGCCAGCAGTGGCCTCGGCTACAATGAGCAGTTCTTC. It yields the protein CASSGLGYNEQFF.

The chain carries TRBV7-3 and TRBJ2-5, with D possibly being TRBD1 (6 bases). V lost 1 base to trimming and J lost 4 bases, with 10 bases between them. The CDR3 loop spans 14 amino acids. The V gene's germline CDR1 is SGHTA and CDR2 FQGTGA. The DNA for the CDR3 is TGTGCCAGCAGCTTAAATCAGGGGAGAGAGACCCAGTACTTC. As protein: CASSLNQGRETQYF.